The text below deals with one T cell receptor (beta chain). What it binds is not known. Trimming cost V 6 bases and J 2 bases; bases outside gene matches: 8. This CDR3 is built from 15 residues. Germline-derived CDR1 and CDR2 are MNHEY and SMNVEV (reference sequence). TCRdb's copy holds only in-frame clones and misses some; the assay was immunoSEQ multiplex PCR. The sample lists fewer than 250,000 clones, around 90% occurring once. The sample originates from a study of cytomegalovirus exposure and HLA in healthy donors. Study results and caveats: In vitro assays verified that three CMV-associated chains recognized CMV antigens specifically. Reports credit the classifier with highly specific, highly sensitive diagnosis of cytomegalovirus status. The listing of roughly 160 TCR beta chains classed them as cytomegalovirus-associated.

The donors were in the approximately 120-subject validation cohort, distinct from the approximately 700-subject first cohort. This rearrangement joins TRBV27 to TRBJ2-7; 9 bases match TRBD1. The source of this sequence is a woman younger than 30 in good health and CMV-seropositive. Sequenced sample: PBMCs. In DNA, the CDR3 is TGTGCCAGCAGAGCAGCCGGACAGGGGCCCTACGAGCAGTACTTC. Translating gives CASRAAGQGPYEQYF.